This T cell receptor beta chain was sequenced for a study of T-cell memory formation after mild COVID-19. V lost 3 bases and J 5 bases, leaving 17 bases between the germline ends. The CDR3 has 16 amino acids. CDR1 SEHNR and CDR2 FQNEAQ come from the germline V gene (reference sequence). This clonotype showed up just a few times. Each CDR3 protein gets one entry after TCRdb re-called the 5' RACE reads with MiXCR. The table includes roughly 240,000 distinct CDR3 sequences, 15% to 20% detected once. The chain employs TRBV7-9 and TRBJ2-1, with D tentatively TRBD1 (5 bases). The receptor's source is a man aged 18 to 29 who had mild COVID-19 (a few samples of this study predate the infection). Cell type and time point are not known. The specimen sequenced was PBMCs or a T cell subset sorted from them (not recorded which). The DNA for the CDR3 is TGTGCCAGCAGCTTGTCGTTGCAGGGCCTCGACAATGAGCAGTTCTTC. It translates to CASSLSLQGLDNEQFF.